Below, one T cell receptor (beta chain) is given with its context. This clonotype has at least ten counts. It lacks a known antigen. Qualities for individual bases were not recorded, and no much larger clone is one base off. The data belong to a study of early T cells in non-severe SARS-CoV-2 infection (dated by TCRdb to the early 2020s). For the wider study: TCR sequencing used bulk RNA from unsorted whole blood, so alpha and beta chains could not be paired. What the research found in general, with its limitations: VDJdb matching was skewed toward anti-spike CD8 responses, so virus-specific expansions were likely underestimated and private and CD4 specificities were missed.

Library preparation was by 5' RACE. Sequencing relied on a NextSeq 500. In the TCR library protocol, unique molecular identifiers were attached to individual cDNA molecules to correct for PCR bias and sequencing error. Both TCR alpha and beta chains were sequenced, and tight co-correlation was observed between alpha and beta sequence abundances in each sample. The source study handled its data this way. V gene, J gene and CDR3 annotation of TCR sequences was performed with Decombinator V4. TCRs were defined as expanded if a significant change between any two time points was detected under a Poisson model with p below 0.0001. TCR abundances were normalised to the total number of TCRs sequenced in each sample and reported as counts per million. MAIT TCRs were defined by TRAV1-2 paired with TRAJ12, TRAJ20 or TRAJ33, and iNKT TCRs by TRAV10 paired with TRAJ18. VDJdb, accessed 1 November 2021, was searched for CMV, EBV and SARS-CoV-2 annotated TCRs, with TCRs annotated for multiple antigens excluded. In TCRdb, the public reads were trimmed at Q25 with fastp and aligned with MiXCR, with productive beta chains retained. Every entry covers one CDR3 protein and lists the most common genes and DNA from its rows. TCRdb, not the original authors, processed these V and J calls. This sample is represented by more than 35,000 distinct CDR3 sequences; 4.6% of them were singletons. The top ten constitute roughly 16% of the sample.

Set within a cohort of healthcare workers in London, UK, this nested case-control study involved weekly PCR testing of nasopharyngeal swabs along with blood sampling. Healthcare workers were enrolled in the week of the UK lockdown, from 23 to 31 March 2020, and were followed every week for up to roughly 15 weeks. V and J lose 1 base and 2 bases, and a span of 5 bases separates them. The CDR3 measures 13 amino acids from cysteine to phenylalanine. The DNA shown is the 39-base CDR3, in frame from base 1. The chain couples TRBV12-3 or TRBV12-4 to TRBJ1-2; matching of 5 bases hints at TRBD1 as the D gene. The sequence derives from an adult who was a healthcare worker with PCR-confirmed SARS-CoV-2 infection or an uninfected control (not recorded which). The sequencing sample was made of whole blood. The DNA is as follows: TGTGCCAGCAGTTTAGGACAGAACTATGGCTACACCTTC. This is translated as CASSLGQNYGYTF.